A selection of T cell receptor beta chains follows, all from one sample in a study of blood T cells in healthy people across ages. TCRdb redid the calling of the 5' RACE reads with MiXCR, one entry per CDR3 protein. The sample has about 750,000 distinct CDR3 sequences; around half are singletons. The sample consisted of blood. The receptor source for this set is a man older than 75 in good health. The CDR3 runs from the conserved cysteine through the conserved F or W. The order of the fields is D gene, clone size, V gene, J gene, CDR3 protein, CDR3 DNA. D genes are given only for firm matches. Part of the rows lack a size; the others show once, few, many or a class for expanded clones.

D: TRBD1
size: few
V: TRBV29-1
J: TRBJ2-7
CDR3: CSAEGWDRGAYEQYF
DNA: TGCAGCGCCGAGGGTTGGGACAGGGGAGCCTACGAGCAGTACTTC

D: TRBD2
size: -
V: TRBV6-5
J: TRBJ2-3
CDR3: CASSYSGLAGRLGTDTQYF
DNA: TGTGCCAGCAGTTACTCGGGGCTAGCGGGAAGATTAGGCACAGATACGCAGTATTTT

D: -
size: -
V: TRBV7-6
J: TRBJ2-5
CDR3: CASSQGGRGETQYF
DNA: TGTGCCAGCAGCCAAGGGGGACGGGGCGAGACCCAGTACTTC

D: TRBD1
size: -
V: TRBV27
J: TRBJ2-3
CDR3: CASSPGQGASTDTQYF
DNA: TGTGCCAGCAGTCCCGGACAGGGGGCTAGCACAGATACGCAGTATTTT

D: -
size: -
V: TRBV5-1
J: TRBJ1-1
CDR3: CASSLDTLGTEAFF
DNA: TGCGCCAGCAGCTTGGACACCCTGGGGACTGAAGCTTTCTTT

D: -
size: -
V: TRBV5-1
J: TRBJ2-6
CDR3: CASSNTGANVLTF
DNA: TGCGCCAGCAGCAACACTGGGGCCAACGTCCTGACTTTC

D: TRBD2
size: -
V: TRBV9
J: TRBJ2-7
CDR3: CASSVDSGSRFDEQYF
DNA: TGTGCCAGCAGCGTAGACAGCGGGAGCAGGTTCGATGAGCAGTACTTC

D: TRBD2
size: -
V: TRBV20-1
J: TRBJ2-7
CDR3: CSARVPPRTSGRAWGSEQYF
DNA: TGCAGTGCTAGAGTACCCCCACGGACTAGCGGGAGGGCCTGGGGGTCCGAGCAGTACTTC

D: -
size: few
V: TRBV11-2
J: TRBJ2-7
CDR3: CASSPGPQGLSYEQYF
DNA: TGTGCCAGCAGCCCCGGCCCCCAGGGTCTCTCCTACGAGCAGTACTTC

D: -
size: -
V: TRBV5-1
J: TRBJ2-7
CDR3: CAGSTGQREQYF
DNA: TGCGCCGGCAGCACCGGACAGAGGGAGCAGTACTTC

D: TRBD1
size: few
V: TRBV27
J: TRBJ2-7
CDR3: CASSLGTGFSYEQYF
DNA: TGTGCCAGCAGTCTCGGGACAGGCTTCTCCTACGAGCAGTACTTC

D: -
size: -
V: TRBV20-1
J: TRBJ2-7
CDR3: CSARWGEPKHYEQYF
DNA: TGCAGTGCTAGGTGGGGCGAACCTAAGCACTACGAGCAGTACTTC

D: -
size: -
V: TRBV7-8
J: TRBJ1-2
CDR3: CASSPLGLKALYSYTF
DNA: TGTGCCAGCAGCCCCTTGGGACTCAAGGCCCTCTATAGCTACACCTTC

D: -
size: -
V: TRBV12-3/TRBV12-4
J: TRBJ2-3
CDR3: CASSYGSGENTQYF
DNA: TGTGCCAGCAGTTACGGGTCTGGCGAAAATACGCAGTATTTT

D: -
size: -
V: TRBV4-2
J: TRBJ2-5
CDR3: CASSQDLASTAEQYF
DNA: TGTGCCAGCAGCCAAGATTTGGCCAGCACCGCTGAGCAGTACTTC

D: TRBD2
size: few
V: TRBV7-3
J: TRBJ2-7
CDR3: CASSLNRLAGAYEQYF
DNA: TGTGCCAGCAGCTTAAACAGACTAGCGGGAGCCTACGAGCAGTACTTC

D: -
size: -
V: TRBV4-1
J: TRBJ2-4
CDR3: CASSQDLLRDAKNIQYF
DNA: TGCGCCAGCAGCCAAGATTTACTCAGGGACGCCAAAAACATTCAGTACTTC

D: TRBD1
size: -
V: TRBV2
J: TRBJ1-5
CDR3: CASRGTGVIEPQHF
DNA: TGTGCCAGCAGGGGGACAGGGGTAATTGAGCCCCAGCATTTT

D: TRBD1
size: many
V: TRBV11-2
J: TRBJ1-2
CDR3: CASSPGQGGYGYTF
DNA: TGTGCCAGCAGTCCCGGACAGGGGGGCTATGGCTACACCTTC

D: TRBD1
size: -
V: TRBV28
J: TRBJ1-6
CDR3: CASSIRPTGGSGSPLHF
DNA: TGTGCCAGCAGTATACGTCCGACAGGGGGCTCGGGTTCACCCCTCCACTTT

D: -
size: -
V: TRBV6-1
J: TRBJ2-4
CDR3: CASSEAIRNEQYF
DNA: TGTGCCAGCAGTGAAGCGATACGGAATGAGCAGTACTTC

D: TRBD2
size: few
V: TRBV10-3
J: TRBJ2-3
CDR3: CAINGGGTDTQYF
DNA: TGTGCCATCAATGGGGGGGGCACAGATACGCAGTATTTT

D: -
size: -
V: TRBV14
J: TRBJ2-7
CDR3: CASSQDRGDYEQYF
DNA: TGTGCCAGCAGCCAAGATCGGGGCGATTACGAGCAGTACTTC

D: -
size: -
V: TRBV28
J: TRBJ2-5
CDR3: CASSGARELVETQYF
DNA: TGTGCCAGCAGTGGAGCTCGGGAGCTCGTGGAGACCCAGTACTTC

D: -
size: -
V: TRBV2
J: TRBJ2-5
CDR3: CASREGSAFSETQYF
DNA: TGTGCCAGCAGAGAGGGCAGCGCTTTTTCGGAGACCCAGTACTTC

D: TRBD1
size: -
V: TRBV27
J: TRBJ2-1
CDR3: CASSFSGGVHNEQFF
DNA: TGTGCCAGCAGTTTTTCAGGGGGCGTCCACAATGAGCAGTTCTTC

D: -
size: -
V: TRBV2
J: TRBJ2-3
CDR3: CTSIQTPVSTDTQYF
DNA: TGTACCAGCATCCAGACACCTGTTAGCACAGATACGCAGTATTTT

D: -
size: -
V: TRBV15
J: TRBJ2-7
CDR3: CATSTSQGYEQYF
DNA: TGTGCCACCAGCACATCGCAGGGTTACGAGCAGTACTTC

D: -
size: few
V: TRBV7-2
J: TRBJ2-7
CDR3: CASSSQGTYYEQYF
DNA: TGTGCCAGCTCTAGCCAGGGGACTTACTACGAGCAGTACTTC

D: -
size: few
V: TRBV18
J: TRBJ2-3
CDR3: CASSPPSGTVGTQYF
DNA: TGTGCCAGCTCACCACCTAGCGGGACAGTGGGTACGCAGTATTTT

D: TRBD2
size: few
V: TRBV7-2
J: TRBJ2-1
CDR3: CASSSGLATSYNEQFF
DNA: TGTGCCAGCAGCTCGGGACTAGCGACCTCCTACAATGAGCAGTTCTTC

D: -
size: -
V: TRBV15
J: TRBJ2-7
CDR3: CATSLKVGNEQYF
DNA: TGTGCCACCAGTCTCAAAGTGGGGAACGAGCAGTACTTC

D: -
size: -
V: TRBV20-1
J: TRBJ2-7
CDR3: CSALRGTYEQYF
DNA: TGCAGTGCCCTACGGGGCACCTACGAGCAGTACTTC

D: TRBD1
size: -
V: TRBV2
J: TRBJ2-1
CDR3: CASRGTGVYEQFF
DNA: TGTGCCAGCAGGGGGACAGGGGTCTACGAGCAGTTCTTC